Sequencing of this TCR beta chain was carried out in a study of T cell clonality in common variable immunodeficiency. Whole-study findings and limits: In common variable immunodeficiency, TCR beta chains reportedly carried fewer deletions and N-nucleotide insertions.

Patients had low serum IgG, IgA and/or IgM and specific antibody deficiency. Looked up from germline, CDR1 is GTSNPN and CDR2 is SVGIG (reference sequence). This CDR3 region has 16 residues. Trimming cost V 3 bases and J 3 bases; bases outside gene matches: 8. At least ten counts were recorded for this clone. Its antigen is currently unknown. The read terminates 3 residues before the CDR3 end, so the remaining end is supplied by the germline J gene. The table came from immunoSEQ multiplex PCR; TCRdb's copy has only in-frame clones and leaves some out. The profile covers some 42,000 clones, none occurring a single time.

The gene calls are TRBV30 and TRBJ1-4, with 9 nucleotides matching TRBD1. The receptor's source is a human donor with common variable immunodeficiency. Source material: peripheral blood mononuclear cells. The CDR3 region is CAWRQAGTGPNEKLFF. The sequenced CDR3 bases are TGTGCCTGGAGACAAGCCGGGACAGGGCCTAATGAAAAA. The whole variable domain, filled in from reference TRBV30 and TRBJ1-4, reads SQTIHQWPATLVQPVGSPLSLECTVEGTSNPNLYWYRQAAGRGLQLLFYSVGIGQISSEVPQNLSASRPQDRQFILSSKKLLLSDSGFYLCAWRQAGTGPNEKLFFGSGTQLSVL.